These 28 T cell receptor beta chains came from one sample sequenced in a study of blood T cells in healthy people across ages. A J-beta primer mix and a sample-barcoded 5' primer were used in a second PCR of roughly 6 to 11 cycles. TCRdb fed the 5' RACE reads into MiXCR, producing one record per CDR3 protein. Of over a million distinct CDR3 sequences in the sample, approximately 40% were seen once. The sequenced material came from blood. Every receptor here comes from a woman between 18 and 30 years old in good health.

The rearrangement joins TRBV11-2 to TRBJ1-2; D not resolved. CDR3 size: 14 residues. Germline loops: CDR1 SGHAT, CDR2 FQNNGV. Written as DNA, the CDR3 is TGTGCTCAAAGCCCACAATATACTAACTATGGCTACACCTTC. Protein sequence: CAQSPQYTNYGYTF. Supplemented by reference TRBV11-2 and TRBJ1-2, the full variable domain reads EAGVAQSPRYKIIEKRQSVAFWCNPISGHATLYWYQQILGQGPKLLIQFQNNGVVDDSQLPKDRFSAERLKGVDSTLKIQPAKLEDSAVYLCAQSPQYTNYGYTFGSGTRLTVV.

J is TRBJ2-5 and V is TRBV11-2; 8 nucleotides match TRBD2. The J call may not be correct, given that the DNA end is closer to TRBJ2-7. The length of the CDR3 is 16 residues. Germline V lookup: CDR1 SGHAT, CDR2 FQNNGV. The CDR3 loop is CASSLEGVAGGYEQYF. CDR3 DNA sequence: TGTGCCAGCAGCTTAGAGGGTGTTGCGGGGGGTTACGAGCAGTACTTC.

Notes on this clonotype: Given a much more abundant clone one base away, this may be a read error. V gene TRBV14 combines with J gene TRBJ2-7; weak D call: TRBD2 (5 bases). The CDR3 runs 12 residues. In germline, CDR1 is SGHDN, CDR2 FVKESK. V was clipped by 3 bases and J by 7 bases, with 10 bases between them. The CDR3 protein is CASSHDRREQYF. CDR3 bases: TGTGCCAGCAGCCATGACCGGAGGGAGCAGTACTTC.

The rearrangement links TRBV12-3 or TRBV12-4 to TRBJ1-2; D not certain. V shed 3 bases and J shed 6 bases, with 8 bases lying between them. CDR3 length equals 12 residues. The CDR3 region has the DNA TGTGCCAGCAGTTTGGCCCTGGATGGCTACACCTTC. Protein product: CASSLALDGYTF.

This rearrangement joins TRBV29-1 to TRBJ2-5; TRBD1 aligns across 9 bases. V shed 7 bases, J shed 3 bases, and the junction held 3 bases outside the gene matches. In germline, CDR1 is SQVTM, CDR2 ANQGSEA. The CDR3 runs 12 residues. The CDR3: CSGRQGEETQYF. The CDR3 DNA reads as TGCAGCGGAAGACAGGGGGAAGAGACCCAGTACTTC.

The chain couples TRBV15 to TRBJ2-1; 8 bases fit TRBD2. The tail of the sequence fits TRBJ2-7 better, so the J call may be wrong. This CDR3 is built from 15 residues. In germline, CDR1 is LNHNV, CDR2 YYDKDF (reference sequence). The CDR3 reads CATSRVLAGYNEQYF. CDR3 in DNA: TGTGCCACCAGCAGAGTTCTAGCGGGTTACAATGAGCAGTACTTC.

Concerning this clonotype itself: Lacking the conserved final phenylalanine or tryptophan, this CDR3 likely reflects a read error. The chain couples TRBV7-8 to TRBJ2-1; D possibly corresponds to TRBD2 (5 bases). Germline loops: CDR1 SGHVS, CDR2 FQNEAQ. Trimming removed 5 bases from V and 1 base from J, with 18 bases in between. The CDR3 extends over 17 amino acids. Here the CDR3 DNA reads TGTGCCAGCAGCCGGTGGACTGCCCCGGGTTCCTACAATGAGCAGTTCTTG. Its translation: CASSRWTAPGSYNEQFL.

In its sample, this clonotype was seen a few times. The rearrangement links TRBV6-6 to TRBJ1-4, with 9 positions matching TRBD1. Germline CDR1 MNHNY, CDR2 SVGAGI (reference sequence). The V and J ends lost 8 bases and 2 bases, in that order; junction bases with no gene match: 3. This CDR3 comprises 14 residues. The CDR3 DNA is TGTGCCAGCGACAGGGGGGTCACTAATGAAAAACTGTTTTTT. Residues: CASDRGVTNEKLFF.

The chain is built from TRBV6-2 or TRBV6-3 and TRBJ1-2, with D hard to call. CDR1 is MNHEY, CDR2 SVGEGT, per germline. CDR3 size: 17 residues. With 5 bases removed from V and 0 bases from J, the gap between germline ends came to 19 bases. CDR3 in amino acids: CASSRAPRLKPNYGYTF. The CDR3 nucleotides read TGTGCCAGCAGTAGGGCACCACGACTGAAGCCTAACTATGGCTACACCTTC.

The CDR3 sequence is CASSFGWGRNEQFF. DNA of the CDR3: TGCGCCAGCAGCTTTGGGTGGGGGCGCAATGAGCAGTTCTTC. V gene TRBV5-1 combines with J gene TRBJ2-1, with D possibly matching TRBD1 (6 bases). V shed 2 bases and J shed 6 bases, with 12 bases lying between them. This CDR3 is built from 14 residues. CDR1 SGHRS and CDR2 YFSETQ come from the germline V gene.

The chain is built from TRBV4-2 and TRBJ2-5; D is ambiguous. V was trimmed by 8 bases and J by 4 bases, leaving 8 bases between them. Germline V CDR1 and CDR2: LGHNA, YNFKEQ. The CDR3 covers 11 residues. CDR3 protein: CASQDRETQYF. The CDR3, as DNA: TGTGCCAGCCAAGATCGAGAGACCCAGTACTTC.

This clonotype was detected a few times. At one of its ends the junction is not consistent with the germline gene, which may arise from a read error. The chain combines TRBV2 with TRBJ1-1; D is undetermined. From germline, CDR1 is SNHLY and CDR2 FYNNEI. The CDR3 runs to 11 residues. CDR3 coding DNA: TGCGCCAGGACCCGGAGTGGGGAAGCTTTCTTT. This sequence encodes CARTRSGEAFF.

The gene calls are TRBV5-1 and TRBJ2-3; 12 bases line up with TRBD2. Germline CDR1 is SGHRS and CDR2 is YFSETQ. This CDR3 comprises 17 residues. The junction had 9 bases not matched to a gene; V was cut back by 0 bases and J by 7 bases. The chain's CDR3 is CASSLVPSGGAAYTQYF. CDR3 nucleotides: TGCGCCAGCAGCTTGGTGCCTAGCGGGGGGGCTGCATATACGCAGTATTTT.

The gene calls are TRBV28 and TRBJ2-7; D could derive from TRBD1 or TRBD2 (5 bases each). Germline V gives CDR1 MDHEN, CDR2 SYDVKM. The CDR3 runs to 14 residues. Between the trimmed V and J ends, which lost 2 bases and 2 bases, there was a span of 10 bases. This chain's CDR3 is CASSLPRGTYEQYF. For the CDR3, the DNA is TGTGCCAGCAGTTTACCTCGGGGCACCTACGAGCAGTACTTC.

This clonotype turned up a few times. The V and J genes are TRBV7-9 and TRBJ2-6, with TRBD2 as a possible D gene (5 bases). CDR1 is SEHNR and CDR2 is FQNEAQ in the germline V gene (reference sequence). CDR3 length equals 16 residues. V was trimmed by 5 bases and J by 3 bases, leaving 14 bases between them. The CDR3 nucleotides read TGTGCCAGCAGCCCAGCGCCGGGGAGTGGGGCCAACGTCCTGACTTTC. Encoded protein: CASSPAPGSGANVLTF. Together with reference TRBV7-9 and TRBJ2-6, the CDR3 gives the full variable domain: DTGVSQNPRHKITKRGQNVTFRCDPISEHNRLYWYRQTLGQGPEFLTYFQNEAQLEKSRLLSDRFSAERPKGSFSTLEIQRTEQGDSAMYLCASSPAPGSGANVLTFGAGSRLTVL.

This clonotype was counted only a few times. The chain combines TRBV7-9 with TRBJ2-4; 7 bases fit TRBD1. Germline V CDR1 and CDR2: SEHNR, FQNEAQ (reference sequence). There are 18 residues in the CDR3. V shed 5 bases, J shed 0 bases, and the junction held 13 bases outside the gene matches. The CDR3 region has the DNA TGTGCCAGCAGCACGACCCCCGGACAGGACCTAGCCAAAAACATTCAGTACTTC. It is translated as CASSTTPGQDLAKNIQYF.

The rearrangement joins TRBV20-1 to TRBJ2-1; possible D gene TRBD2, 6 bases. The V gene lost 0 bases and the J gene lost 11 bases, with 14 bases spanning the gap. The CDR3 has 13 residues. Germline V gives CDR1 DFQATT, CDR2 SNEGSKA (reference sequence). CDR3 DNA sequence: TGCAGTGCTAGAGAACTAGCCGAAAACAAGCAGTTCTTC. This translates into CSARELAENKQFF.

The CDR3 sequence is CASSQDGVNNEQYF. The CDR3 nucleotides are TGTGCCAGCAGCCAAGATGGTGTGAACAATGAGCAGTACTTC. This chain uses TRBV3-1 with TRBJ2-5, with unresolved D. Deletions cut 0 bases from V and 11 bases from J, with 16 bases between. CDR3 length: 14 residues. Per the germline V gene, CDR1 is LGHDT and CDR2 is YNNKEL (reference sequence).

The chain carries TRBV4-1 and TRBJ2-1; 7 positions match TRBD1. V dropped 0 bases and J dropped 3; count of bases not matched to a gene: 8. Looked up from germline, CDR1 is MGHRA and CDR2 is YSYEKL. CDR3 length: 17 residues. The CDR3: CASSQDPPTGYYNEQFF. In DNA form, the CDR3 reads TGCGCCAGCAGCCAAGATCCGCCGACAGGGTACTACAATGAGCAGTTCTTC.

The chain combines TRBV2 with TRBJ2-7; D is possibly TRBD1 (5 bases). The CDR3 runs 12 residues. CDR1 is SNHLY, CDR2 FYNNEI, per germline. V was shortened by 7 bases and J by 7 bases, with 14 bases between the two germline ends. The CDR3 here is CASKARASEQYF. DNA for the CDR3: TGTGCCAGCAAGGCCAGGGCGTCGGAGCAGTACTTC.

V gene TRBV7-9 combines with J gene TRBJ2-1; D uncertain. The CDR3 is 13 residues long. V was trimmed by 5 bases and J by 8 bases, leaving 13 bases between them. CDR1 SEHNR and CDR2 FQNEAQ come from the germline V gene (reference sequence). CDR3 bases: TGTGCCAGCAGCCCCTCCGGTGCGGATGAGCAGTTCTTC. Its translation is CASSPSGADEQFF.

This clonotype was seen many times. The V and J genes are TRBV2 and TRBJ2-7; D is ambiguous. Germline values: CDR1 SNHLY, CDR2 FYNNEI. Trimming stripped 6 bases from V and 5 bases from J, with 5 bases between. The CDR3 totals 10 residues. The CDR3 coding sequence is TGTGCCAGCAGCGTAAACGAGCAGTACTTC. Translating gives CASSVNEQYF.

In its sample, this clonotype was seen a few times. The V gene is TRBV20-1, the J gene TRBJ2-1, with 10 bases matching TRBD2. V lost 6 bases and J lost 7; bases outside the gene matches: 9. Germline CDR1 is DFQATT and CDR2 is SNEGSKA (reference sequence). This CDR3 is 14 amino acids long. The CDR3 nucleotides are TGCAGTGCAACCCTAGCGGGAGTTGGGAATGAGCAGTTCTTC. Its protein product is CSATLAGVGNEQFF.

This clonotype was seen only a few times. This chain uses TRBV10-3 with TRBJ2-1, with D perhaps TRBD1 or TRBD2 (6 bases each). Between the trimmed V and J ends, which lost 4 bases and 7 bases, there was a span of 17 bases. In germline, CDR1 is ENHRY, CDR2 SYGVKD. The CDR3 is made up of 15 amino acids. The chain's CDR3 is CAISVRGGLKNEQFF. CDR3 nucleotides: TGTGCCATCAGTGTAAGAGGGGGGTTAAAGAATGAGCAGTTCTTC.

This chain connects TRBV2 to TRBJ2-7, with 7 bases lining up with TRBD2. The CDR3 consists of 16 residues. Germline values: CDR1 SNHLY, CDR2 FYNNEI. Unmatched junction bases numbered 14, after V lost 2 bases and J lost 7 bases. CDR3 sequence: CASSESWLAATNEQYF. The CDR3 DNA sequence: TGTGCCAGCAGTGAATCCTGGCTAGCGGCCACCAATGAGCAGTACTTC. The variable domain in full, completed from reference TRBV2 and TRBJ2-7, reads EPEVTQTPSHQVTQMGQEVILRCVPISNHLYFYWYRQILGQKVEFLVSFYNNEISEKSEIFDDQFSVERPDGSNFTLKIRSTKLEDSAMYFCASSESWLAATNEQYFGPGTRLTVT.

This clonotype was observed many times. This chain uses TRBV12-3 or TRBV12-4 with TRBJ2-5, with D maybe TRBD2 (6 bases). This CDR3 has 13 amino acids. With 3 bases removed from V and 4 bases from J, the gap between germline ends came to 9 bases. The CDR3 protein is CASSFGGGETQYF. In DNA form, the CDR3 reads TGTGCCAGCAGTTTTGGGGGAGGAGAGACCCAGTACTTC.

The chain has TRBV20-1 and TRBJ2-7, with TRBD2 identical over 8 bases. Germline V CDR1 and CDR2: DFQATT, SNEGSKA (reference sequence). The CDR3 sequence is 15 residues long. V lost 1 base to trimming and J lost 2 bases; unmatched junction nucleotides: 7. CDR3 in DNA: TGCAGTGCTAGAGCTAGCGGGCGCCTCGCCTACGAGCAGTACTTC. It translates to CSARASGRLAYEQYF.

V usage is TRBV12-3 or TRBV12-4 and J usage is TRBJ1-1; D possibly corresponds to TRBD1 (5 bases). The CDR3 is 14 amino acids. V lost 5 bases and J lost 4, with 14 bases in between. The CDR3 sequence: CASSLRVEGTEAFF. In DNA, the CDR3 is TGTGCCAGCAGTCTCAGGGTGGAGGGCACTGAAGCTTTCTTT.